These 15 T cell receptor beta chains were all obtained from the same sample, sequenced in a study of identical twins. TCRdb reanalysed the 5' RACE reads using MiXCR and keeps one entry per CDR3 protein. The sample shows approximately 210,000 distinct CDR3 sequences, 15% to 20% of them seen only once. These same records also appear under a second study, on T cells expressing NK-cell markers.

Sequenced input: CD8+ T cells sorted from blood. Receptors originate from a woman aged 18-29 years in good health.

This clonotype appeared a few times. This chain connects TRBV12-3 or TRBV12-4 to TRBJ2-1, with D hard to call. V was cut by 7 bases and J by 7 bases, with 11 bases left in between. The CDR3 spans 12 residues. DNA of the CDR3: TGTGCCAGCACCGTGACTGCGAATGAGCAGTTCTTC. This gives the protein CASTVTANEQFF.

There are a few counts of this clonotype. The rearrangement joins TRBV12-3 or TRBV12-4 to TRBJ1-4; D gene ambiguous. CDR3 length: 12 residues. The V end was cut by 6 bases, the J end by 8 bases, with 10 bases between. The chain's CDR3 is CASRKPPEKLFF. CDR3 sequence (DNA): TGTGCCAGCAGAAAACCGCCGGAAAAACTGTTTTTT.

The V and J genes are TRBV7-9 and TRBJ2-7; 8 positions agree with TRBD2. Germline V gene lookup returns CDR1 SEHNR and CDR2 FQNEAQ (reference sequence). This CDR3 is 14 amino acids long. With 4 bases clipped from V and 7 bases from J, the junction kept 9 bases outside the gene matches. CDR3 DNA: TGTGCCAGCAGCTCGGTCGGGAGGGCCGGGGAGCAGTACTTC. It specifies CASSSVGRAGEQYF.

This chain joins TRBV13 and TRBJ2-1, with a weak D call TRBD1 (6 bases). There are 15 residues in the CDR3. Germline V lookup: CDR1 PRHDT, CDR2 FYEKMQ (reference sequence). The V and J ends lost 7 bases and 4 bases respectively, with 17 bases between them. Here the CDR3 DNA reads TGTGCCAGCAATATGGACAGAAACTCATACAATGAGCAGTTCTTC. This gives the protein CASNMDRNSYNEQFF. The variable domain in full, with the rest retrieved from reference TRBV13 and TRBJ2-1, is AAGVIQSPRHLIKEKRETATLKCYPIPRHDTVYWYQQGPGQDPQFLISFYEKMQSDKGSIPDRFSAQQFSDYHSELNMSSLELGDSALYFCASNMDRNSYNEQFFGPGTRLTVL.

The table lists this clonotype with a few counts. The chain uses TRBV14 and TRBJ2-5, with 11 bases aligning to TRBD2. Germline-derived CDR1 and CDR2 are SGHDN and FVKESK. Losses at the gene ends were 0 bases for V and 3 bases for J; bases not matched to a gene: 9. This CDR3 contains 18 residues. CDR3: CASSQDLVGLADEETQYF. The CDR3 DNA reads as TGTGCCAGCAGCCAAGATCTAGTGGGACTAGCGGATGAAGAGACCCAGTACTTC.

The V and J genes are TRBV27 and TRBJ2-1; no firm D call. The CDR3 runs 13 residues. Trimming pared 2 bases from V and 6 bases from J, leaving 8 bases between. Per germline, CDR1 MNHEY and CDR2 SMNVEV (reference sequence). DNA for the CDR3: TGTGCCAGCAGTTTAGCAACCGCCAATGAGCAGTTCTTC. Protein sequence: CASSLATANEQFF.

This clonotype was observed a handful of times. The genes are TRBV18 and TRBJ1-1, with D unresolved. Germline assignment: CDR1 KGHSH and CDR2 LQKENI. With 3 bases removed from V and 7 bases from J, the gap between germline ends came to 6 bases. CDR3 length equals 11 residues. The CDR3 nucleotides are TGTGCCAGCTCACCGGGGTTTGAAGCTTTCTTT. Translated, it gives CASSPGFEAFF.

This sequence joins TRBV7-9 and TRBJ1-6; D gene ambiguous. Per the germline V gene, CDR1 is SEHNR and CDR2 is FQNEAQ (reference sequence). V was shortened by 1 base and J by 12 bases, with 7 bases between the two germline ends. The CDR3 is made up of 12 amino acids. The DNA for the CDR3 is TGTGCCAGCAGCTTAGATATGTTACCCCTCCACTTT. Protein: CASSLDMLPLHF.

The chain joins TRBV18 to TRBJ2-7; no definite D call. Trimming removed 4 bases at V and 2 bases at J, with 15 bases between. Germline V CDR1 and CDR2: KGHSH, LQKENI. The CDR3 is 15 residues long. The CDR3 loop is CASSQDGSLTYEQYF. Written as DNA, the CDR3 is TGTGCCAGCTCACAAGACGGATCCCTAACCTACGAGCAGTACTTC.

The rearrangement links TRBV6-6 to TRBJ2-5, with D tentatively TRBD1 (6 bases). Trimming pared 5 bases from V and 7 bases from J, leaving 8 bases between. Germline assignment: CDR1 MNHNY and CDR2 SVGAGI (reference sequence). This CDR3 has 11 amino acids. The CDR3, as DNA: TGTGCCAGCAGTGAGACAGGGACCCAGTACTTC. The encoded protein is CASSETGTQYF.

This clonotype was observed a single time. This sequence joins TRBV9 and TRBJ2-2; D is ambiguous. V was shortened by 0 bases and J by 1 base, with 13 bases between the two germline ends. The CDR3 has 17 residues. Germline assignment: CDR1 SGDLS and CDR2 YYNGEE. The CDR3 sequence: CASSVARTSENTGELFF. The CDR3 DNA reads as TGTGCCAGCAGCGTAGCCAGAACGTCGGAGAACACCGGGGAGCTGTTTTTT.

V usage is TRBV2 and J usage is TRBJ2-7; D possibly corresponds to TRBD1 (6 bases). CDR3 length: 13 residues. Germline CDR1 reads SNHLY; CDR2 reads FYNNEI. Trimming pared 7 bases from V and 1 base from J, leaving 11 bases between. Here the CDR3 DNA reads TGTGCCAGCATGCGACAGGAGTCCTACGAGCAGTACTTC. It encodes CASMRQESYEQYF.

The V and J genes are TRBV4-3 and TRBJ2-2, with D possibly TRBD2 on 5 matching bases. Trimming removed 0 bases at V and 1 base at J, with 15 bases between. The CDR3 has 18 residues. Germline assignment: CDR1 LGHNA and CDR2 YSLEER. CDR3 residues: CASSQDWSGLKNTGELFF. CDR3 coding DNA: TGCGCCAGCAGCCAAGATTGGTCCGGACTGAAGAACACCGGGGAGCTGTTTTTT.

This chain connects TRBV12-3 or TRBV12-4 to TRBJ2-7; no clear D. The CDR3 has 14 amino acids. Trimming shortened V by 3 bases and J by 3 bases, and 12 bases separated the two germline ends. This chain's CDR3 is CASSFHGPNYEQYF. Written as DNA, the CDR3 is TGTGCCAGCAGTTTCCACGGTCCCAACTACGAGCAGTACTTC.

This clonotype was picked up a small number of times. The chain links TRBV15 to TRBJ2-5, with TRBD1 matching 8 bases. From germline, CDR1 is LNHNV and CDR2 YYDKDF (reference sequence). V shed 0 bases, J shed 5 bases, and the junction held 11 bases outside the gene matches. This CDR3 is 17 amino acids long. Here the CDR3 DNA reads TGTGCCACCAGCAGAGATTTTCGGGACAGGTTGATGGAGACCCAGTACTTC. Protein product: CATSRDFRDRLMETQYF.